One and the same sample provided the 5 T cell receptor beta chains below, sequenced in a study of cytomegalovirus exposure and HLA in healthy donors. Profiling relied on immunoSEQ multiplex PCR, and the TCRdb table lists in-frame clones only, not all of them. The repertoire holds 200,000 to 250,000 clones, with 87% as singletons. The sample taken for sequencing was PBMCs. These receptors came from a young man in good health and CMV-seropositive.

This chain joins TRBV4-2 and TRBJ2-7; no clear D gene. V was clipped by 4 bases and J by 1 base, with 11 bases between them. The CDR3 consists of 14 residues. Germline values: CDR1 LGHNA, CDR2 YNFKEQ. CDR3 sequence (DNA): TGTGCCAGCAGCCGAAGAGACAAGTCCTACGAGCAGTACTTC. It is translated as CASSRRDKSYEQYF.

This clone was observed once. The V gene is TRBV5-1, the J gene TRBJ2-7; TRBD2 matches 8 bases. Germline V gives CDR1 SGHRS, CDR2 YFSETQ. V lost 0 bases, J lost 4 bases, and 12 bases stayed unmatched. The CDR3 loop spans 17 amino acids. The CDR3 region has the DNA TGCGCCAGCAGCTTGGCCGTGAGCGGGAGAGGAGTTTACGAGCAGTACTTC. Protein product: CASSLAVSGRGVYEQYF.

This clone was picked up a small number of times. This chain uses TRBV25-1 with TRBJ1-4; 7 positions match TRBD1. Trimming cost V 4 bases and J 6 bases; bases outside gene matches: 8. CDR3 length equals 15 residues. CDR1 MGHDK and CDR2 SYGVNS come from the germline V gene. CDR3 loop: CASSGVPGQHEKLFF. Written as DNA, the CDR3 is TGTGCCAGCAGTGGGGTGCCGGGACAGCATGAAAAACTGTTTTTT.

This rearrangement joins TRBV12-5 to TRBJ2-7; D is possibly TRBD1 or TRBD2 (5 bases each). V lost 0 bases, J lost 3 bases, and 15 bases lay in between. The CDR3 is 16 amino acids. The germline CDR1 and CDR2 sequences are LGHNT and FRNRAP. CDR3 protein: CASGLVSWGSNYEQYF. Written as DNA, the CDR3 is TGTGCTAGTGGTTTGGTGTCCTGGGGGTCGAACTACGAGCAGTACTTC.

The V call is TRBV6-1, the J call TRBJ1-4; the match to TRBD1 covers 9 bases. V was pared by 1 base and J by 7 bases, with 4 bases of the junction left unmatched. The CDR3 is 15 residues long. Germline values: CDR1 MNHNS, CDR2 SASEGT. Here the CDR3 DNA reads TGTGCCAGCAGTGAAGGGGGACAGGGAGGTGAAAAACTGTTTTTT. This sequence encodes CASSEGGQGGEKLFF.